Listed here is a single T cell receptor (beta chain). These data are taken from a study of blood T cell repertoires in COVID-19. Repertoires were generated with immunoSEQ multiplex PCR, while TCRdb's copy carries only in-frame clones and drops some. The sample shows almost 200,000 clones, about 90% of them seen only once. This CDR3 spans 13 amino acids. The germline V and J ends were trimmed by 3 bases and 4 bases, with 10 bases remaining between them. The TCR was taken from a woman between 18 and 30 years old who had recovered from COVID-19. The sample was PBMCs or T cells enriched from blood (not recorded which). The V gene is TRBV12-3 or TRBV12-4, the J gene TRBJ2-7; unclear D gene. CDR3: CASSLFLGYEQYF. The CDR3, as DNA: TGTGCCAGCAGTTTGTTTCTAGGTTACGAGCAGTACTTC.